This T cell receptor (beta chain) was identified in a study of blood T cell repertoires in COVID-19. V trimming: 0 bases; J trimming: 10 bases; junction bases outside the gene matches: 5. From germline, CDR1 is MNHEY and CDR2 SVGEGT. The CDR3 is made up of 13 amino acids. The assay was immunoSEQ multiplex PCR, and TCRdb's table has in-frame clones only and misses some. Here the sample spans fewer than 250,000 clones, 83% being singletons. The clonotype was recovered from a human donor in a cohort sampled during active COVID-19. J is TRBJ1-2 and V is TRBV6-2 or TRBV6-3, with 7 bases lining up with TRBD1. Sequencing used peripheral blood. The CDR3 here is CASSYSTGTNYTF. The DNA for the CDR3 is TGTGCCAGCAGTTACTCGACAGGGACCAACTACACCTTC.